The rows below give T cell receptor beta chains drawn from one sample of a study of T cell repertoires in cytomegalovirus infection. TCRdb called the reads again in MiXCR, with one record for every CDR3 protein. The profile shows hundreds of thousands of distinct CDR3 sequences, 24% of them singletons. Sequenced: CD8+ T cells from PBMCs. The receptors shown here come from a human donor in good health (CMV status not recorded). Some clones in this sample may be carry-over from other donors' samples. CDR3s include the opening cysteine and the closing phenylalanine or tryptophan. The D gene is left open where the match is weak. Size is stated for part of the rows, as once, few or many counts, or as a class when the clone is expanded.

V	D	J	length	size	DNA	CDR3
TRBV20-1	.	TRBJ1-1	15	.	TGCAGTGCTAGAGTCCCAAAAATGGACGGAAAAGAAGCTTTCTTT	CSARVPKMDGKEAFF
TRBV7-9	.	TRBJ2-7	15	few	TGTGCCAGCAGCTCCTCGGACCCACCGCGCTACGAGCAGTACTTC	CASSSSDPPRYEQYF
TRBV7-3	TRBD2	TRBJ2-5	15	.	TGTGCCAGCAGCTTTAGCGGGGGGGCGCACGAGACCCAGTACTTC	CASSFSGGAHETQYF
TRBV12-3/TRBV12-4	.	TRBJ2-5	15	.	TGTGCCAGCAGTTTAGAGTGGGGGGGCCGGGAGACCCAGTACTTC	CASSLEWGGRETQYF
TRBV2	.	TRBJ2-7	14	few	TGTGCCAGCAGTCCACAGGAACAGACGGGGGAGCAGTACTTC	CASSPQEQTGEQYF
TRBV12-3/TRBV12-4	TRBD1	TRBJ2-2	15	.	TGTGCCAGCAGCACCAACAGGGGAAGGGGCGGGGAGCTGTTTTTT	CASSTNRGRGGELFF
TRBV5-4	TRBD1	TRBJ1-2	15	few	TGTGCCAGCAGCCCGACAGGGAGTCCTTACTATGGCTACACCTTC	CASSPTGSPYYGYTF
TRBV12-3/TRBV12-4	.	TRBJ1-1	14	.	TGTGCCAACAGTTTTGGTTTGGTTAACACTGAAGCTTTCTTT	CANSFGLVNTEAFF
TRBV6-1	TRBD2	TRBJ2-1	16	many	TGTGCCAGCAGTTTCCCCGGGACTAGCGGAAACAATGAGCAGTTCTTC	CASSFPGTSGNNEQFF
TRBV7-2	TRBD1	TRBJ2-5	15	many	TGTGCCAGCTGCGTCGAGACAGGGAATGGAGAGACCCAGTACTTC	CASCVETGNGETQYF